This T cell receptor beta chain was sequenced for a study of graft-versus-host responses after intestinal transplantation. Study overall: Recipients had transplants, and these were multivisceral, liver-intestinal, or isolated intestinal. Anti-thymocyte globulin served as induction for all recipients, who then took tacrolimus and steroids for about three years.

Findings of the study overall: With peak circulating GvH clone levels came an association with early post-transplant HvG declines. In recipient marrow, GvH clones were found, and some appeared first in ileum or blood.

The germline gives CDR1 SGDLS, CDR2 YYNGEE. There are 13 residues in the CDR3. V was cut by 4 bases and J by 0 bases, with 2 bases left in between. As concerns this clone: What it binds is not known.

TCRdb's copy holds only in-frame clones and misses some; the assay was immunoSEQ multiplex PCR. Among 86,000 or so clones listed, 85% to 95% were seen once. The sequence was obtained from a human donor who received an intestinal transplant. The gene calls are TRBV9 and TRBJ2-6, with no clear D. Sample: unstimulated CD8+ T cells sorted from spleen or lymph node cells, taken before intestinal transplant. The CDR3 loop reads CASSNSGANVLTF. CDR3 coding DNA: TGTGCCAGCAGCAACTCTGGGGCCAACGTCCTGACTTTC.